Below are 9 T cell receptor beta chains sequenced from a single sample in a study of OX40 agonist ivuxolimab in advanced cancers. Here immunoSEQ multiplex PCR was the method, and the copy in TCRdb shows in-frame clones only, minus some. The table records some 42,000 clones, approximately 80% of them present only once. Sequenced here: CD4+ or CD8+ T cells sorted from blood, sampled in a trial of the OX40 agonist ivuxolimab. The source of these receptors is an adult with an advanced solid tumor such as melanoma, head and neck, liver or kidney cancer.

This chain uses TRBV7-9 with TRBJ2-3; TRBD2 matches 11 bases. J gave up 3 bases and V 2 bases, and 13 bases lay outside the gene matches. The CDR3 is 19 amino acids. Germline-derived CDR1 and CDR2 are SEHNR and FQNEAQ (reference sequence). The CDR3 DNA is TGTGCCAGCAGCTTAACCCTCGGGACTAGCGGAGAGTTTACAGATACGCAGTATTTT. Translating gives CASSLTLGTSGEFTDTQYF.

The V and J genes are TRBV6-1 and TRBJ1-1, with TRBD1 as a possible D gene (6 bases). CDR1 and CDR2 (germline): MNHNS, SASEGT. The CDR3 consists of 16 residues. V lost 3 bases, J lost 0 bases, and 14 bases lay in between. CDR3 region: CASSDQGNVVNTEAFF. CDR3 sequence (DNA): TGTGCCAGCAGTGATCAGGGGAATGTAGTGAACACTGAAGCTTTCTTT.

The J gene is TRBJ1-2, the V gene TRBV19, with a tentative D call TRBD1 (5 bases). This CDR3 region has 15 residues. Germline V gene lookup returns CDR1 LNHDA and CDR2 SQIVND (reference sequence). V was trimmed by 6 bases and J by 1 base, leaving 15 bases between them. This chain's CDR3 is CASRSGTGLNYGYTF. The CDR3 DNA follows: TGTGCCAGTAGAAGTGGAACAGGACTTAACTATGGCTACACCTTC. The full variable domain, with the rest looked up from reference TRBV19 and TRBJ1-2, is DGGITQSPKYLFRKEGQNVTLSCEQNLNHDAMYWYRQDPGQGLRLIYYSQIVNDFQKGDIAEGYSVSREKKESFPLTVTSAQKNPTAFYLCASRSGTGLNYGYTFGSGTRLTVV.

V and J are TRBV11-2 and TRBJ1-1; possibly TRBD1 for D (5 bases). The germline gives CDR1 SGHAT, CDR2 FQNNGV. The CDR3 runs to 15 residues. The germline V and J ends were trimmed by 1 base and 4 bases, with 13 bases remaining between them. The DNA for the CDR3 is TGTGCCAGCAGCTTAGGGCAGGGCCGGGGCACTGAAGCTTTCTTT. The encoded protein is CASSLGQGRGTEAFF.

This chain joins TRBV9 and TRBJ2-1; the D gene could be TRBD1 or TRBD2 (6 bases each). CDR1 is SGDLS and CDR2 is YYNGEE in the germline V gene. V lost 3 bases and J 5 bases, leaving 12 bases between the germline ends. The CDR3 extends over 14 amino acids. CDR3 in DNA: TGTGCCAGCAGCGGACTAGGACAGCACAATGAGCAGTTCTTC. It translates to CASSGLGQHNEQFF.

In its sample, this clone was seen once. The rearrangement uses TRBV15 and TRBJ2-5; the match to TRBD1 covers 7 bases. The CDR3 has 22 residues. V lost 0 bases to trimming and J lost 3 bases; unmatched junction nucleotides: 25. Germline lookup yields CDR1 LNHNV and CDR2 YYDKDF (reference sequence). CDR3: CATSRDLLRTGGVRTLEETQYF. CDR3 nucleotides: TGTGCCACCAGCAGAGATCTCCTCCGGACAGGTGGGGTGAGAACACTAGAAGAGACCCAGTACTTC.

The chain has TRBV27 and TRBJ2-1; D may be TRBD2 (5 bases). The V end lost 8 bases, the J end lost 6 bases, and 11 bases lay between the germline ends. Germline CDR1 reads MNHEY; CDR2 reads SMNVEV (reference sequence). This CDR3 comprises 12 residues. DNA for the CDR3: TGTGCCAGCGGGTCAGGAGGCAATGAGCAGTTCTTC. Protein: CASGSGGNEQFF.

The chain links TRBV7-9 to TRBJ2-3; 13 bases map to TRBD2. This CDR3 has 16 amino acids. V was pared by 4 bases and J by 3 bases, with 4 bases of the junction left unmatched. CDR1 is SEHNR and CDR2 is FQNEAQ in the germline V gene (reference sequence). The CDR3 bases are TGTGCCAGCAGCTCCCTACTAGCGGGAGGGACAGATACGCAGTATTTT. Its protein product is CASSSLLAGGTDTQYF.

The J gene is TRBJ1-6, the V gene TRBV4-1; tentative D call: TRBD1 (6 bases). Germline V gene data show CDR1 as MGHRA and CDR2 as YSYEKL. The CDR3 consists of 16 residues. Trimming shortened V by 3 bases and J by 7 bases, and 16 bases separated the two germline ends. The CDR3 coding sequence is TGCGCCAGCAGCCAGGGCCAACAGGGTTGGAATTCACCCCTCCACTTT. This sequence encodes CASSQGQQGWNSPLHF.